These 5 T cell receptor beta chains originate from one sample sequenced in a study of long-term antiretroviral therapy in people with HIV. The assay, immunoSEQ v3.0, was run at survey level. This table comes from immunoSEQ multiplex PCR, and its TCRdb copy is limited to in-frame clones, with some not included. The sample carries 31,000 or so clones, 96% recorded once. The sequences come from unsorted PBMCs, collected around 6.6 years after starting antiretroviral therapy. The receptors were sampled from a man aged 30-40 years with HIV.

The gene calls are TRBV19 and TRBJ2-2; D not resolved. Looked up from germline, CDR1 is LNHDA and CDR2 is SQIVND (reference sequence). The V and J ends lost 2 bases and 5 bases respectively, with 6 bases between them. This CDR3 spans 13 amino acids. In DNA form, the CDR3 reads TGTGCCAGTAGTATACAGATAACCGGGGAGCTGTTTTTT. It yields the protein CASSIQITGELFF. The variable domain in full, with the rest retrieved from reference TRBV19 and TRBJ2-2, is DGGITQSPKYLFRKEGQNVTLSCEQNLNHDAMYWYRQDPGQGLRLIYYSQIVNDFQKGDIAEGYSVSREKKESFPLTVTSAQKNPTAFYLCASSIQITGELFFGEGSRLTVL.

The genes are TRBV5-5 and TRBJ2-3, with 7 bases identical to TRBD2. The CDR3 extends over 16 amino acids. V lost 0 bases, J lost 2 bases, and 6 bases stayed unmatched. Germline V gene lookup returns CDR1 SGHKS and CDR2 YYEKEE (reference sequence). This CDR3 reads CASSLGDSGFTDTQYF. The CDR3, as DNA: TGTGCCAGCAGCTTGGGGGATAGCGGGTTCACAGATACGCAGTATTTT.

The chain uses TRBV9 and TRBJ2-5, with unresolved D. Germline lookup yields CDR1 SGDLS and CDR2 YYNGEE. This CDR3 has 13 amino acids. V gave up 0 bases and J gave up 3 bases, with 6 bases separating them. The CDR3 protein is CASSVGSKETQYF. CDR3 nucleotides: TGTGCCAGCAGCGTAGGGTCGAAAGAGACCCAGTACTTC.

The chain has TRBV7-6 and TRBJ2-5, with D possibly matching TRBD1 (7 bases). Germline CDR1 reads SGHVS; CDR2 reads FNYEAQ. CDR3 length: 14 residues. V was pared by 4 bases and J by 5 bases, with 14 bases between. Here the CDR3 reads CASSSTGEAETQYF. CDR3 in DNA: TGTGCCAGCAGCTCTACAGGGGAGGCGGAGACCCAGTACTTC.

This rearrangement joins TRBV5-1 to TRBJ2-1; TRBD1 matches at 8 bases. The germline V gene has CDR1 SGHRS and CDR2 YFSETQ. This CDR3 region has 14 residues. V shed 7 bases, J shed 0 bases, and the junction held 3 bases outside the gene matches. The CDR3 sequence: CASGDRGSYNEQFF. CDR3 DNA sequence: TGCGCCAGCGGAGACAGGGGCTCCTACAATGAGCAGTTCTTC.